What follows are 3 T cell receptor beta chains derived from one specimen sequenced in a study of monozygotic twins with inflammatory bowel disease. Using the 5' RACE reads, TCRdb records one entry per CDR3 protein without DNA. This table lists 120,000 to 150,000 distinct CDR3 sequences. The sample was blood. The source is a human donor with ulcerative colitis or Crohn's disease, or a healthy co-twin of an affected twin (not recorded which).

The chain links TRBV5-1 to TRBJ1-6; TCRdb gives TRBD1 as the D gene, but with no DNA this cannot be confirmed. Germline CDR1 is SGHRS and CDR2 is YFSETQ. The length of the CDR3 is 18 residues. CDR3 protein: CASSRRQGQSSYNSPLHF.

This sequence joins TRBV13 and TRBJ2-3; the TCRdb D gene call, TRBD2, has no DNA to confirm it. This CDR3 has 13 amino acids. Germline assignment: CDR1 PRHDT and CDR2 FYEKMQ (reference sequence). The CDR3 loop reads CASSPGTADTQYF. The full variable domain, completed using reference TRBV13 and TRBJ2-3, is AAGVIQSPRHLIKEKRETATLKCYPIPRHDTVYWYQQGPGQDPQFLISFYEKMQSDKGSIPDRFSAQQFSDYHSELNMSSLELGDSALYFCASSPGTADTQYFGPGTRLTVL.

The chain has TRBV29-1 and TRBJ1-2; TCRdb selects TRBD1, and the lack of DNA leaves this call unchecked. CDR1 and CDR2 from the germline V gene are SQVTM and ANQGSEA. This CDR3 is 11 amino acids long. The CDR3 spells CSVQGAGGYTF.